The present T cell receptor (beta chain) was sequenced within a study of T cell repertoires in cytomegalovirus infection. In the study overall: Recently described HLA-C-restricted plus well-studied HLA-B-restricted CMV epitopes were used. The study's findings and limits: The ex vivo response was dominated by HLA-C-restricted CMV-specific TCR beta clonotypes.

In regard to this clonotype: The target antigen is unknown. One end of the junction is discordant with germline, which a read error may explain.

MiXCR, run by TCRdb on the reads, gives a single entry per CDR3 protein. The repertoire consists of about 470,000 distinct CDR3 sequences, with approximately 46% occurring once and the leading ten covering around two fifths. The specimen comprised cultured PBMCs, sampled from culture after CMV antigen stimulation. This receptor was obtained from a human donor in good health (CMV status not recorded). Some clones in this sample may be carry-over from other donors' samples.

CDR3 nucleotides: TGTGCCAGTAGTATACTAGCGGGAGTGGGCCACAATGAGCAGTTATTC. Its protein product is CASSILAGVGHNEQLF. V is TRBV19 and J is TRBJ2-1, with 10 bases aligning to TRBD2. CDR1 and CDR2 (germline): LNHDA, SQIVND (reference sequence). The CDR3 has 16 amino acids.